The 28 T cell receptor beta chains reported below all come from one sample, sequenced in a study of T cell repertoires in MIS-A myocarditis. The repertoire was sequenced with immunoSEQ multiplex PCR; TCRdb's copy has only in-frame clones and lacks some. The sample includes 10,000 to 12,000 clones, roughly 83% of them seen just once. Sequenced sample: right ventricle heart tissue obtained at autopsy. The receptors shown here come from a man between 18 and 35 years old with fulminant myocarditis from multisystem inflammatory syndrome in adults (MIS-A) after COVID-19.

The chain is built from TRBV28 and TRBJ1-5; D unclear. This CDR3 comprises 14 residues. V was shortened by 5 bases and J by 1 base, with 9 bases between the two germline ends. Germline CDR1 reads MDHEN; CDR2 reads SYDVKM. CDR3 region: CASSLPRSNQPQHF. Written as DNA, the CDR3 is TGTGCCAGCAGTCTCCCGAGGAGCAATCAGCCCCAGCATTTT.

The rearrangement links TRBV28 to TRBJ1-5; possibly TRBD1 for D (5 bases). The germline gives CDR1 MDHEN, CDR2 SYDVKM. With 2 bases removed from V and 1 base from J, the gap between germline ends came to 15 bases. This CDR3 contains 17 residues. The CDR3 spells CASSLRDQSWSNQPQHF. The CDR3 DNA sequence: TGTGCCAGCAGTTTAAGGGACCAATCTTGGAGCAATCAGCCCCAGCATTTT.

The chain links TRBV28 to TRBJ2-7; D is possibly TRBD1 (5 bases). The CDR3 extends over 14 amino acids. The ends were cut back, 6 bases at V and 9 bases at J, with 21 bases in the middle. Germline-derived CDR1 and CDR2 are MDHEN and SYDVKM. The CDR3: CASSLDRDLRRQYF. The DNA of the CDR3 is TGTGCCAGCAGCCTCGACAGAGATTTACGACGGCAGTACTTC.

This clone was seen just once. The chain is built from TRBV18 and TRBJ1-5; 10 bases map to TRBD1. Germline V gives CDR1 KGHSH, CDR2 LQKENI. J gave up 6 bases and V 4 bases, and 9 bases lay outside the gene matches. The CDR3 is 16 residues long. The CDR3 sequence: CASSLQDRGLAQPQHF. The CDR3 DNA reads TGTGCCAGCTCACTACAAGACAGGGGGCTTGCTCAGCCCCAGCATTTT.

J is TRBJ1-1 and V is TRBV29-1; 9 nucleotides align to TRBD1. V lost 4 bases and J lost 5; bases outside the gene matches: 11. Germline values: CDR1 SQVTM, CDR2 ANQGSEA. The CDR3 covers 15 residues. The CDR3 DNA sequence: TGCAGCGTTGTTCCGGGACAGGGAATCGGGACTGAAGCTTTCTTT. Translation gives CSVVPGQGIGTEAFF.

The chain combines TRBV30 with TRBJ1-6; 8 positions match TRBD1. CDR3 length: 13 amino acids. From germline, CDR1 is GTSNPN and CDR2 SVGIG (reference sequence). V gave up 3 bases and J gave up 8 bases; unmatched junction bases: 3. The CDR3 region is CAWRRQGHSPLHF. The CDR3 DNA reads TGTGCCTGGAGGCGACAGGGGCATTCACCCCTCCACTTT.

This CDR3 is CSVGAVPGETQYF. Here the CDR3 DNA reads TGCAGCGTCGGGGCGGTCCCGGGGGAGACCCAGTACTTC. The chain carries TRBV29-1 and TRBJ2-5; D may match TRBD1 or TRBD2 (5 bases each). There are 13 residues in the CDR3. Trimming cost V 6 bases and J 5 bases, with 16 bases left between them. Germline V gives CDR1 SQVTM, CDR2 ANQGSEA. Together with reference TRBV29-1 and TRBJ2-5, the CDR3 gives the full variable domain: SAVISQKPSRDICQRGTSLTIQCQVDSQVTMMFWYRQQPGQSLTLIATANQGSEATYESGFVIDKFPISRPNLTFSTLTVSNMSPEDSSIYLCSVGAVPGETQYFGPGTRLLVL.

V usage is TRBV27 and J usage is TRBJ2-1; the D gene is possibly TRBD2 (6 bases). V lost 2 bases, J lost 6 bases, and 20 bases lay in between. The germline gives CDR1 MNHEY, CDR2 SMNVEV (reference sequence). The CDR3 extends over 17 amino acids. CDR3 amino acids: CASSLQSGSRAFNEQFF. The CDR3 DNA follows: TGTGCCAGCAGTTTACAATCCGGGAGCCGCGCCTTCAATGAGCAGTTCTTC.

The rearrangement uses TRBV3-1 (or the pseudogene TRBV3-2) and TRBJ1-4; D may be TRBD1 (5 bases). V lost 0 bases to trimming and J lost 4 bases, with 9 bases between them. CDR1 and CDR2 (germline): LGHDT, YNNKEL (reference sequence). CDR3 length equals 15 residues. Written as DNA, the CDR3 is TGTGCCAGCAGCCAAGATTTAGGGGATAATGAAAAACTGTTTTTT. Protein sequence: CASSQDLGDNEKLFF.

The chain couples TRBV12-3 or TRBV12-4 to TRBJ2-1; D is unresolved. The CDR3 is 13 amino acids. Trimming removed 6 bases at V and 10 bases at J, with 16 bases between. The CDR3 DNA reads TGTGCCAGCAGCACCTCAGACCTAACCGAGCAGTTCTTC. Amino acids: CASSTSDLTEQFF.

J is TRBJ2-7 and V is TRBV28; D is unresolved. The CDR3 is 13 residues long. V gave up 3 bases and J gave up 4 bases, with 10 bases separating them. From germline, CDR1 is MDHEN and CDR2 SYDVKM. The CDR3 loop reads CASSFSPQYEQYF. The CDR3, as DNA: TGTGCCAGCAGTTTCTCTCCACAGTACGAGCAGTACTTC.

The V gene is TRBV7-2, the J gene TRBJ1-5; D perhaps matches TRBD1 (6 bases). Germline CDR1 and CDR2: SGHTA and FQGNSA. V was trimmed by 6 bases and J by 2 bases, leaving 14 bases between them. CDR3 length equals 15 residues. In DNA, the CDR3 is TGTGCCAGCAGTCTAGGGGGGTATGGCAATCAGCCCCAGCATTTT. This translates into CASSLGGYGNQPQHF.

The CDR3 DNA reads as TGTGCCAGCAGCTTAGTTAGCAATCAGCCCCAGCATTTT. This gives the protein CASSLVSNQPQHF. V usage is TRBV7-2 and J usage is TRBJ1-5; no clear D. CDR3 size: 13 residues. The V gene lost 1 base and the J gene lost 0 bases, with 1 base spanning the gap. Germline V gives CDR1 SGHTA, CDR2 FQGNSA. Full variable domain (rest looked up from reference TRBV7-2 and TRBJ1-5): GAGVSQSPSNKVTEKGKDVELRCDPISGHTALYWYRQSLGQGLEFLIYFQGNSAPDKSGLPSDRFSAERTGGSVSTLTIQRTQQEDSAVYLCASSLVSNQPQHFGDGTRLSIL.

The sample holds one count of this clone. The chain couples TRBV24-1 to TRBJ1-1; no reliable D call. Deletions cut 9 bases from V and 4 bases from J, with 11 bases between. CDR1 is KGHDR, CDR2 SFDVKD, per germline. The CDR3 contains 12 residues. The CDR3 region is CATRGEGTEAFF. CDR3 nucleotides: TGTGCCACCCGGGGAGAAGGCACTGAAGCTTTCTTT.

The rearrangement uses TRBV27 and TRBJ2-5; tentatively, D is TRBD1 (6 bases). CDR1 is MNHEY, CDR2 SMNVEV, per germline (reference sequence). The CDR3 extends over 15 amino acids. The germline V and J ends were trimmed by 5 bases and 2 bases, with 15 bases remaining between them. As DNA, the CDR3 is TGTGCCAGCAGTACCTCTTCCGACAGGCAAGAGACCCAGTACTTC. This codes for CASSTSSDRQETQYF.

This clone was observed a handful of times. The chain couples TRBV6-6 to TRBJ2-5; 13 positions agree with TRBD2. The germline CDR1 and CDR2 sequences are MNHNY and SVGAGI (reference sequence). The CDR3 covers 18 residues. The V and J ends lost 5 bases and 5 bases, in that order; junction bases with no gene match: 14. CDR3 protein: CASSPLGLAGVGGETQYF. Here the CDR3 DNA reads TGTGCCAGCAGTCCCCTAGGACTAGCGGGAGTGGGCGGGGAGACCCAGTACTTC.

The V call is TRBV5-1, the J call TRBJ1-4, with D hard to call. With 4 bases removed from V and 0 bases from J, the gap between germline ends came to 10 bases. Germline V gene lookup returns CDR1 SGHRS and CDR2 YFSETQ. This CDR3 has 15 amino acids. DNA of the CDR3: TGCGCCAGCAGCCCATCCGGGGCAACTAATGAAAAACTGTTTTTT. This codes for CASSPSGATNEKLFF.

The rearrangement links TRBV11-2 to TRBJ2-1; 10 bases are shared with TRBD2. The germline CDR1 and CDR2 sequences are SGHAT and FQNNGV. Unmatched junction bases numbered 14, after V lost 3 bases and J lost 9 bases. This CDR3 spans 17 amino acids. CDR3 bases: TGTGCCAGCAGCTTCGGCCGAGCGGGAGGGCCGTCTCGTGAGCAGTTCTTC. Translated: CASSFGRAGGPSREQFF.

V is TRBV27 and J is TRBJ1-3; D ambiguous. CDR3 size: 15 residues. Trimming took 2 bases from V and 4 from J, leaving 12 bases between them. The germline V gene has CDR1 MNHEY and CDR2 SMNVEV (reference sequence). CDR3 in DNA: TGTGCCAGCAGTTTAGGATGGGGTACGGGAAACACCATATATTTT. Encoded protein: CASSLGWGTGNTIYF.

This chain connects TRBV24-1 to TRBJ1-4; TRBD1 is a possible D gene (5 bases). The CDR3 contains 15 residues. Germline values: CDR1 KGHDR, CDR2 SFDVKD. Trimming left V 4 bases short and J 8 bases short, with 16 bases between. This chain's CDR3 is CATSDPTRGVEKLFF. Here the CDR3 DNA reads TGTGCCACCAGTGACCCTACGAGGGGAGTGGAAAAACTGTTTTTT.

V gene TRBV2 combines with J gene TRBJ2-2; a weak D match, TRBD1 (5 bases). The V end was cut by 7 bases, the J end by 5 bases, with 20 bases between. CDR3 size: 16 residues. Germline CDR1 and CDR2: SNHLY and FYNNEI. CDR3 protein: CASNSDKARVTGELFF. In DNA form, the CDR3 reads TGTGCCAGCAACTCGGACAAGGCCCGAGTTACCGGGGAGCTGTTTTTT.

The chain joins TRBV19 to TRBJ1-1; D gene unclear. Trimming took 2 bases from V and 4 from J, leaving 5 bases between them. CDR1 is LNHDA, CDR2 SQIVND, per germline (reference sequence). The CDR3 contains 12 residues. CDR3 DNA sequence: TGTGCCAGTAGTATAACAAGCACTGAAGCTTTCTTT. Translated, it gives CASSITSTEAFF.

The chain uses TRBV28 and TRBJ1-1, with 9 bases matching TRBD1. CDR3 size: 17 residues. Germline V gene data show CDR1 as MDHEN and CDR2 as SYDVKM. Unmatched junction bases numbered 11, after V lost 5 bases and J lost 1 base. CDR3 sequence (DNA): TGTGCCAGCAGTGCATGGGGACAGGGCGGGGAGAACACTGAAGCTTTCTTT. Protein: CASSAWGQGGENTEAFF.

J is TRBJ1-5 and V is TRBV11-2, with D maybe TRBD1 (5 bases). Looked up from germline, CDR1 is SGHAT and CDR2 is FQNNGV. Trimming took off 0 bases at V and 3 bases at J, with 9 bases between the two ends. This CDR3 has 15 residues. The CDR3 nucleotides read TGTGCCAGCAGCTTAGAGGGACTGTACAATCAGCCCCAGCATTTT. This translates into CASSLEGLYNQPQHF.

The chain couples TRBV11-2 to TRBJ1-5, with D unresolved. The CDR3 covers 16 residues. CDR1 SGHAT and CDR2 FQNNGV come from the germline V gene. The germline V and J ends were trimmed by 1 base and 0 bases, with 10 bases remaining between them. Here the CDR3 reads CASSLVSGSSNQPQHF. DNA of the CDR3: TGTGCCAGCAGCTTAGTTAGTGGCAGTAGCAATCAGCCCCAGCATTTT.

This clone was seen a few times. This chain connects TRBV28 to TRBJ1-4, with unresolved D. The CDR3 loop spans 15 amino acids. Trimming removed 8 bases from V and 3 bases from J, with 16 bases in between. CDR1 is MDHEN, CDR2 SYDVKM, per germline. The CDR3 DNA reads as TGTGCCAGCGGTCCTAGTTCCTGGGCTAATGAAAAACTGTTTTTT. Protein: CASGPSSWANEKLFF.

The chain uses TRBV19 and TRBJ1-5; D remains ambiguous. In germline, CDR1 is LNHDA, CDR2 SQIVND (reference sequence). V lost 6 bases and J 1 base, leaving 16 bases between the germline ends. The CDR3 is 16 amino acids. CDR3 loop: CASRRTEVGSNQPQHF. For the CDR3, the DNA is TGTGCCAGTAGGCGGACTGAAGTAGGGAGCAATCAGCCCCAGCATTTT.

The chain combines TRBV7-9 with TRBJ1-3; perhaps TRBD1 as D (5 bases). The CDR3 runs to 16 residues. Germline lookup yields CDR1 SEHNR and CDR2 FQNEAQ (reference sequence). Deletions cut 6 bases from V and 0 bases from J, with 15 bases between. CDR3 sequence reads: CASSSEGPLSGNTIYF. The DNA for the CDR3 is TGTGCCAGCAGTTCCGAGGGGCCACTCTCTGGAAACACCATATATTTT.